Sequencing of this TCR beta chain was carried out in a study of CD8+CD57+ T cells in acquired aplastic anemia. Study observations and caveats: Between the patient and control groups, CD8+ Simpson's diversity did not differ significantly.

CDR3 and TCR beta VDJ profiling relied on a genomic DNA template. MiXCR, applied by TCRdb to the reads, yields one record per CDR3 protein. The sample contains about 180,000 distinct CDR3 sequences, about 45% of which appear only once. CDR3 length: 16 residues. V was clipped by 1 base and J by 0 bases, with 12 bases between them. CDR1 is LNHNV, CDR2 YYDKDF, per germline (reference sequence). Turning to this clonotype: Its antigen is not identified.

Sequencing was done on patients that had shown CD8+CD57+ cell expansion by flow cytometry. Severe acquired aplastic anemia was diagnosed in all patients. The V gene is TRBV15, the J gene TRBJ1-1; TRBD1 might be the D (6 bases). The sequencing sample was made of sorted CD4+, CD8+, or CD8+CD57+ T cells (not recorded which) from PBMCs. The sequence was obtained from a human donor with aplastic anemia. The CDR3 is CATSRGRDKMNTEAFF. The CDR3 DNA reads TGTGCCACCAGCAGAGGGCGGGACAAGATGAACACTGAAGCTTTCTTT. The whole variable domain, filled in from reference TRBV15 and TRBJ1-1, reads DAMVIQNPRYQVTQFGKPVTLSCSQTLNHNVMYWYQQKSSQAPKLLFHYYDKDFNNEADTPDNFQSRRPNTSFCFLDIRSPGLGDTAMYLCATSRGRDKMNTEAFFGQGTRLTVV.